This T cell receptor beta chain comes out of a study of shared clonotypes between healthy human individuals. The study's findings and limits: Clonotypes shared by all four sorted-subset donors had higher generation probabilities than non-shared clonotypes.

Sorted-subset replicate PCRs used 200 ng DNA, 25,000 to 30,000 T cell genomes. Produced via immunoSEQ multiplex PCR; TCRdb's table is partial and in-frame only. The sample holds over a million clones, about 80% seen once. J gave up 3 bases and V 1 base, and 5 bases lay outside the gene matches. The CDR3 is 16 amino acids. CDR1 and CDR2 from the germline V gene are LGHNA and YSLEER. This clone was detected only once. No antigen is known for it. The donors, healthy adults who were HIV-negative, had experienced no recent acute infections or vaccinations. This receptor was identified in a man between 18 and 29 years old in good health. Some clones in this sample may be carry-over from other donors' samples. The source material was memory CD4+ T cells from PBMCs. Subset in this sample: CD45RA-negative fraction. The rearrangement joins TRBV4-3 to TRBJ2-3, with 9 positions matching TRBD2. CDR3 in DNA: TGCGCCAGCAGCCAAGGCGGGGGGGGCCTTACAGATACGCAGTATTTT. It translates to CASSQGGGGLTDTQYF.